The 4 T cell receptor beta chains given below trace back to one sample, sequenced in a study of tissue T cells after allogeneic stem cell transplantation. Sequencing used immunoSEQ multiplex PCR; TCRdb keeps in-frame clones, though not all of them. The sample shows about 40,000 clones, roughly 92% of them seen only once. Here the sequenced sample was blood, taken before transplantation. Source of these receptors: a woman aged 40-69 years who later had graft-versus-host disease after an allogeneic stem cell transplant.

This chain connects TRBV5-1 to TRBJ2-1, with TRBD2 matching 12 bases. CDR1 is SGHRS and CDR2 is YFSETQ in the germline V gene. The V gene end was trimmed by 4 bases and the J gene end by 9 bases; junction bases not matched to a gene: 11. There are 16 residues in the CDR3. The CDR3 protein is CASSAGTSGLGSEQFF. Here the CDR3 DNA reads TGCGCCAGCAGCGCGGGGACTAGCGGGTTAGGGAGTGAGCAGTTCTTC.

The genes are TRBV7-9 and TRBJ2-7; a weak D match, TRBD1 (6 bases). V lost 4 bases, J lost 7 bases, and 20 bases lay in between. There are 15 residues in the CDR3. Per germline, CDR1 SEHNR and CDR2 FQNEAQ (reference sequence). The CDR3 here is CASSSDSERLWEQYF. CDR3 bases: TGTGCCAGCAGCTCGGACAGTGAGCGGTTGTGGGAGCAGTACTTC.

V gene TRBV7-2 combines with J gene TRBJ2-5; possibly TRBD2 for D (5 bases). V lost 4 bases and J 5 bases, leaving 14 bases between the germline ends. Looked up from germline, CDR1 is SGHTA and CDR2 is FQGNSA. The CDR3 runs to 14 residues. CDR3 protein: CASSSAAARETQYF. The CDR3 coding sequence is TGTGCCAGCAGCTCAGCGGCGGCCCGTGAGACCCAGTACTTC.

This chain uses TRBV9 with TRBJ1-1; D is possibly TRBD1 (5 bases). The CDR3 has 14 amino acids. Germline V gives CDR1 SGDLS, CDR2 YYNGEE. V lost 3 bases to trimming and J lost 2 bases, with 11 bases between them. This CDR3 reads CASSAPDSNTEAFF. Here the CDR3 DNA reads TGTGCCAGCAGCGCCCCCGACAGCAACACTGAAGCTTTCTTT.